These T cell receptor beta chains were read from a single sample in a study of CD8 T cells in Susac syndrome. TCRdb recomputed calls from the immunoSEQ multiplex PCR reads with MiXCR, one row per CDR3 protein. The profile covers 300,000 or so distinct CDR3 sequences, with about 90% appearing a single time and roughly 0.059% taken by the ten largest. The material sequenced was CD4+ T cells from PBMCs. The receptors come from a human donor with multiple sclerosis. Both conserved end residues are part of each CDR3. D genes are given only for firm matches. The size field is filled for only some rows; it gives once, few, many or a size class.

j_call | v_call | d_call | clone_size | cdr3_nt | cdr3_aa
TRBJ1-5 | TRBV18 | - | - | TGTGCCAGCTCACCAGCGGGGTTTCAAAGCAATCAGCCCCAGCATTTT | CASSPAGFQSNQPQHF
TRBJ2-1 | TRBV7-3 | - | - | TGTGCCAGCAGCTGGGACCTTCGATCCTACAATGAGCAGTTCTTC | CASSWDLRSYNEQFF
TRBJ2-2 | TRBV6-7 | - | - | TGTGCCAGCTACACCGGGGAGCTGTTTTTT | CASYTGELFF
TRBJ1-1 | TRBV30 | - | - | TGTGCCCGTTCGCGGGGGATTAACACTGAAGCTTTCTTT | CARSRGINTEAFF
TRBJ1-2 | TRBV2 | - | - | TGTGCCAGCAGCCAGGGGTTCTCCTATGGCTACACCTTC | CASSQGFSYGYTF
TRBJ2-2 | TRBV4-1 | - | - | TGCGCCAGCAGCCAAGAGGGGTTTCTCTTAGGAAGAGTGACGAACACCGGGGAGCTGTTTTTT | CASSQEGFLLGRVTNTGELFF
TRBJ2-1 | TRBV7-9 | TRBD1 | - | TGTGCCAGCAGCTTCGGGACAGTCAACAATGAGCAGTTCTTC | CASSFGTVNNEQFF
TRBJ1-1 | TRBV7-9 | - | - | TGTGCCAGCAGCGGGGGTGAAGCTTTCTTT | CASSGGEAFF
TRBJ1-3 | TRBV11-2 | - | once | TGTGCCAGCAGCCTTCACGGCTCTGGAAACACCATATATTTT | CASSLHGSGNTIYF
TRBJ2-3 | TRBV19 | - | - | TGTGCCAGTAGCGGCTACTCCTCCACAGATACGCAGTATTTT | CASSGYSSTDTQYF
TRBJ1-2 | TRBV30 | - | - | TGTGCCTGGAGTCCGCGTCTCGGAGCTACCTATGGCTACACCTTC | CAWSPRLGATYGYTF
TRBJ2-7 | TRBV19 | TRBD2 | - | TGTGCCAGTAGTATTCTAGCGGGAACGACCTACGAGCAGTACTTC | CASSILAGTTYEQYF
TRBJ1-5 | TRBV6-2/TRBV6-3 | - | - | TGTGCCACTATGCGACAGGCTCATCAGCCCCAGCATTTT | CATMRQAHQPQHF
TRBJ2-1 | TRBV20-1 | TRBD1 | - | TGCAGTGCTAGTGGACAGGGGACCTACAATGAGCAGTTCTTC | CSASGQGTYNEQFF
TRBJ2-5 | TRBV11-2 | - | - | TGTGCCAGCAGCTTAGATCATGGGGGAGAGACCCAGTACTTC | CASSLDHGGETQYF
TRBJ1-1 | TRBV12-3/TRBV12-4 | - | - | TGTGCCAGCACCCATCGTCGGTTGAACACTGAAGCTTTCTTT | CASTHRRLNTEAFF
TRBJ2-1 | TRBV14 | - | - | TGTGCCAGCTCCTGGGTCAACAGGAATGAGCAGTTCTTC | CASSWVNRNEQFF
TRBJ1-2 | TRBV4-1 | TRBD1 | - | TGCGCCAGCAGCCCTAGGCCAGACAGGGCTAACTATGGCTACACCTTC | CASSPRPDRANYGYTF
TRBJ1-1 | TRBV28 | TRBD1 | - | TGTGCCAGCAGTTTAATCCCCGGGACAGCGGTGAACACTGAAGCTTTCTTT | CASSLIPGTAVNTEAFF
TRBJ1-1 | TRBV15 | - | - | TGTGCCACCAGCAGAGGGGAACGGCTGCGCGGGGCTTTCTTT | CATSRGERLRGAFF
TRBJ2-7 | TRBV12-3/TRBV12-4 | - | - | TGTGCCAGCAGTCCCTCGCTCGGCGAGCAGTACTTC | CASSPSLGEQYF
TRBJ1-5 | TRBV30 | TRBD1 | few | TGTGCCTGGAACACCCAGGGGGCCTACAATCAGCCCCAGCATTTT | CAWNTQGAYNQPQHF
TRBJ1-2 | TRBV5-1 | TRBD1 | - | TGCGCCAGCAGCTTGGGGACAGGGTCCGCGCGACACTATGGCTACACCTTC | CASSLGTGSARHYGYTF
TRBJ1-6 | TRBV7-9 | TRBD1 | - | TGTGCCAGCAGCTTATCTCCGGGACAGGGCCTTTCACCCCTCCACTTT | CASSLSPGQGLSPLHF
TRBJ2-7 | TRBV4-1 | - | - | TGCGCCAGCAGCCAAGCGGATAAGCGGTACGAGCAGTACTTC | CASSQADKRYEQYF
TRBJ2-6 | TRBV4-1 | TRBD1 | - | TGCGCCAGCAGCCTCGGGACAGCCTCTGGGGCCAACGTCCTGACTTTC | CASSLGTASGANVLTF
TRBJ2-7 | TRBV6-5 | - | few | TGTGCCAGCAGTTACTCGAGGGGCCCCCATACCATCTACGAGCAGTACTTC | CASSYSRGPHTIYEQYF
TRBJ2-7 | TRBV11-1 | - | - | TGTGCCAGCAGCTTTAGGACAGCGGGGAGCTACGAGCAGTACTTC | CASSFRTAGSYEQYF
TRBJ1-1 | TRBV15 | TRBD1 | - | TGTGCCACCAGCAGAGATTCGACAGGGGCCTCGAGAGCTTTCTTT | CATSRDSTGASRAFF
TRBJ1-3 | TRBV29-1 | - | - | TGCAGCGTTCTCCGCTCTGGAAACACCATATATTTT | CSVLRSGNTIYF
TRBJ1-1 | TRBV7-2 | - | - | TGTGCCAGCACTCCGGGGGGGGTCATAGCTGAAGCTTTCTTT | CASTPGGVIAEAFF
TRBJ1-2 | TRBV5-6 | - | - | TGTGCCAGCAGCTTGGGGCGGAGGGCTGGCTACACCTTC | CASSLGRRAGYTF
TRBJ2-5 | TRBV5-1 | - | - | TGCGCCAGCAGAATGTCCCAAGAGACCCAGTACTTC | CASRMSQETQYF
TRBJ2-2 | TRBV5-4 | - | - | TGTGCCAGCAGCTTGGCGGCAGCTTCAAACACCGGGGAGCTGTTTTTT | CASSLAAASNTGELFF
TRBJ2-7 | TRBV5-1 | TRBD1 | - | TGCGCCAGCAGCGACCAGGGACAGCACGAGCAGTACTTC | CASSDQGQHEQYF
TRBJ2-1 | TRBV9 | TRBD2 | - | TGTGCCAGCAGCGTAGCAGGGAGTATGGGACTAGCGGGCCCCGGCTCCTACAATGAGCAGTTCTTC | CASSVAGSMGLAGPGSYNEQFF
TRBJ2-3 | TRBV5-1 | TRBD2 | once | TGCGCCAGCAAGACTTCAGCGGGACTGATCACAGATACGCAGTATTTT | CASKTSAGLITDTQYF